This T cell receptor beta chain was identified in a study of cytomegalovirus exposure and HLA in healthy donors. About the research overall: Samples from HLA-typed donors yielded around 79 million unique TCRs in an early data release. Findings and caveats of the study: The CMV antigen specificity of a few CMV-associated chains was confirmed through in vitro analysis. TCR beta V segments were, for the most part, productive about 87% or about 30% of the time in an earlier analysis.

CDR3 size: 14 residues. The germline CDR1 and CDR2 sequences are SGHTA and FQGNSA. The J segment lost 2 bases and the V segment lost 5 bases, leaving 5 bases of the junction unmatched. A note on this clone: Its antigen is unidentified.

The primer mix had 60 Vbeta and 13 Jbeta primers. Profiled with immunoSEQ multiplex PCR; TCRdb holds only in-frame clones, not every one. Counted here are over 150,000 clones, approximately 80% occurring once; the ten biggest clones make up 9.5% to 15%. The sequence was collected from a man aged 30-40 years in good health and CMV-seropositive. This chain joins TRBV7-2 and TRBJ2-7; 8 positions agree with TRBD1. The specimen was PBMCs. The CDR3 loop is CASSPGQAPYEQYF. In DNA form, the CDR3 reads TGTGCCAGCAGCCCGGGACAGGCGCCCTACGAGCAGTACTTC.